One sample yielded the 9 T cell receptor beta chains listed below, sequenced in a study of chemoradiotherapy in HPV16-positive cancers. Using immunoSEQ multiplex PCR, the repertoire was profiled, and TCRdb retains in-frame clones only, with some absent. The sample lists some 34,000 clones; about 85% were seen once. The specimen was blood, collected from a patient who underwent chemoradiotherapy. These receptors all stem from a human donor with HPV-associated anogenital cancer.

This clone is labeled medium-sized. This chain connects TRBV6-5 to TRBJ2-7; D is unclear. V lost 4 bases to trimming and J lost 2 bases, with 9 bases between them. The germline gives CDR1 MNHEY, CDR2 SVGAGI. The CDR3 covers 13 residues. The CDR3 loop is CASSSAKTYEQYF. CDR3 sequence (DNA): TGTGCCAGCAGTTCGGCAAAGACCTACGAGCAGTACTTC.

In DNA, the CDR3 is TGTGCCATCAGTGAAGGGACAGCGAACACTGAAGCTTTCTTT. Protein sequence: CAISEGTANTEAFF. The chain carries TRBV10-3 and TRBJ1-1, with TRBD1 identical over 7 bases. Germline V gene sequence: CDR1 ENHRY, CDR2 SYGVKD. V shed 3 bases and J 1 base; nucleotides not matched to a gene: 2. The CDR3 contains 14 residues.

This clone was seen a single time. The chain joins TRBV6-5 to TRBJ2-7; D perhaps matches TRBD1 (6 bases). The CDR3 runs 15 residues. Germline CDR1 is MNHEY and CDR2 is SVGAGI. The germline V and J ends were trimmed by 6 bases and 3 bases, with 18 bases remaining between them. CDR3 in amino acids: CASSNRAFSGYEQYF. CDR3 bases: TGTGCCAGCAGCAACAGGGCTTTCTCCGGCTACGAGCAGTACTTC.

This chain connects TRBV10-1 to TRBJ1-1; D is unresolved. The CDR3 totals 13 residues. Trimming shortened V by 4 bases and J by 1 base, and 7 bases separated the two germline ends. Germline lookup yields CDR1 WNHNN and CDR2 SYGVQD (reference sequence). This CDR3 is CASSGQRNTEAFF. The CDR3 DNA is TGCGCCAGCAGTGGCCAGAGGAACACTGAAGCTTTCTTT.

The gene calls are TRBV29-1 and TRBJ2-7, with D maybe TRBD2 (5 bases). Trimming removed 0 bases from V and 0 bases from J, with 15 bases in between. CDR1 and CDR2 from the germline V gene are SQVTM and ANQGSEA. The CDR3 length is 16 residues. CDR3 region: CSVEDKAGPSSYEQYF. The CDR3 nucleotides read TGCAGCGTTGAAGATAAGGCGGGCCCTAGCTCCTACGAGCAGTACTTC.

J is TRBJ2-7 and V is TRBV27; a weak D match, TRBD1 (6 bases). The CDR3 sequence is 13 residues long. Trimming removed 3 bases at V and 3 bases at J, with 9 bases between. CDR1 and CDR2 (germline): MNHEY, SMNVEV (reference sequence). The CDR3 is CASSFAGVYEQYF. For the CDR3, the DNA is TGTGCCAGCAGTTTTGCAGGGGTCTACGAGCAGTACTTC.

The rearrangement joins TRBV19 to TRBJ1-2; 12 bases agree with TRBD1. V lost 7 bases to trimming and J lost 3 bases; unmatched junction nucleotides: 6. This CDR3 is 15 amino acids long. From germline, CDR1 is LNHDA and CDR2 SQIVND (reference sequence). The CDR3 sequence is CASKGQGANDYGYTF. CDR3 sequence (DNA): TGTGCCAGTAAGGGACAGGGGGCAAATGACTATGGCTACACCTTC.

This clone came up a few times. This sequence joins TRBV19 and TRBJ1-1, with D possibly TRBD1 on 5 matching bases. CDR3 length: 14 amino acids. The germline V and J ends were trimmed by 5 bases and 0 bases, with 10 bases remaining between them. Germline V lookup: CDR1 LNHDA, CDR2 SQIVND (reference sequence). CDR3 loop: CASSVQEMNTEAFF. The CDR3 region has the DNA TGTGCCAGTAGTGTACAGGAGATGAACACTGAAGCTTTCTTT.

The J gene is TRBJ2-7, the V gene TRBV19; D not certain. Deletions cut 5 bases from V and 3 bases from J, with 8 bases between. The V gene's germline CDR1 is LNHDA and CDR2 SQIVND (reference sequence). The CDR3 has 12 amino acids. The CDR3 bases are TGTGCCAGTAGTCCCCCGGGCTACGAGCAGTACTTC. The encoded protein is CASSPPGYEQYF.